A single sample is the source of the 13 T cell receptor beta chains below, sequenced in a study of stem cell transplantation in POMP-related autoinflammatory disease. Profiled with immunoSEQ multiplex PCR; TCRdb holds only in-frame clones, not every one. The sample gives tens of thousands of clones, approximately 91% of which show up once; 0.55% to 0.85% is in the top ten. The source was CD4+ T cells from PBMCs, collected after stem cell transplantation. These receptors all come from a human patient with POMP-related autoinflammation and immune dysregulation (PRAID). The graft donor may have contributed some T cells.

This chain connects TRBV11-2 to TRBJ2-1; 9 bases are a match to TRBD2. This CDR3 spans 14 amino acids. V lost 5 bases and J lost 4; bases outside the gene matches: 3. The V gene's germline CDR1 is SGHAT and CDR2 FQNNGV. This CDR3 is CASSPGLAYNEQFF. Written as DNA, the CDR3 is TGTGCCAGCAGCCCGGGACTAGCTTACAATGAGCAGTTCTTC. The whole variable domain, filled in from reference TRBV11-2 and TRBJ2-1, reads EAGVAQSPRYKIIEKRQSVAFWCNPISGHATLYWYQQILGQGPKLLIQFQNNGVVDDSQLPKDRFSAERLKGVDSTLKIQPAKLEDSAVYLCASSPGLAYNEQFFGPGTRLTVL.

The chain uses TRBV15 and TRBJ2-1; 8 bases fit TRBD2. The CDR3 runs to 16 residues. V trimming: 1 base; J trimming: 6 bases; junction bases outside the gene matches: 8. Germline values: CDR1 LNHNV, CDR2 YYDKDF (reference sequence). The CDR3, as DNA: TGTGCCACCAGCAGAGGCCCAGCGGGAGATATCAATGAGCAGTTCTTC. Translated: CATSRGPAGDINEQFF. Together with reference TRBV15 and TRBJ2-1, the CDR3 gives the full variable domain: DAMVIQNPRYQVTQFGKPVTLSCSQTLNHNVMYWYQQKSSQAPKLLFHYYDKDFNNEADTPDNFQSRRPNTSFCFLDIRSPGLGDTAMYLCATSRGPAGDINEQFFGPGTRLTVL.

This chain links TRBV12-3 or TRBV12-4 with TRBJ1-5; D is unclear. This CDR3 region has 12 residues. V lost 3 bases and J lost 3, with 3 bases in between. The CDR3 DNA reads TGTGCCAGCAGTTTCCTCAATCAGCCCCAGCATTTT. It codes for CASSFLNQPQHF.

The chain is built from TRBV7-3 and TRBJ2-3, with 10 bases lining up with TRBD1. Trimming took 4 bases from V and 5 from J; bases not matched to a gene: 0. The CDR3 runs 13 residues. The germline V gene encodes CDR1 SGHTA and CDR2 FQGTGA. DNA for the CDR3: TGTGCCAGCAGCTGGGACAGGGGAGATACGCAGTATTTT. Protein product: CASSWDRGDTQYF.

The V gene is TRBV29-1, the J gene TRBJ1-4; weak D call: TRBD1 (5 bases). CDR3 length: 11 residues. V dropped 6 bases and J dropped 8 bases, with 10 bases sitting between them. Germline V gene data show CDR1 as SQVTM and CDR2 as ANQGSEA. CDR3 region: CSVDRGEKLFF. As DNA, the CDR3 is TGCAGCGTGGATCGGGGGGAAAAACTGTTTTTT.

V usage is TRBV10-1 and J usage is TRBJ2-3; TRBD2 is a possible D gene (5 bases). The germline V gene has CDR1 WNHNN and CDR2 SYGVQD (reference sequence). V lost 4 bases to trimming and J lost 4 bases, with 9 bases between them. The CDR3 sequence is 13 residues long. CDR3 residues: CASSASSPDTQYF. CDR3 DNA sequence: TGCGCCAGCAGTGCGTCTAGCCCAGATACGCAGTATTTT.

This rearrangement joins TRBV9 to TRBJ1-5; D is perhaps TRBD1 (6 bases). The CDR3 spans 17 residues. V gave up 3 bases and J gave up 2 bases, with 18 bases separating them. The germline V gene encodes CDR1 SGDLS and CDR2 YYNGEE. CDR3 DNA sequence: TGTGCCAGCAGCGAGGGGGGGGACCCCAGGGGCAATCAGCCCCAGCATTTT. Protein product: CASSEGGDPRGNQPQHF.

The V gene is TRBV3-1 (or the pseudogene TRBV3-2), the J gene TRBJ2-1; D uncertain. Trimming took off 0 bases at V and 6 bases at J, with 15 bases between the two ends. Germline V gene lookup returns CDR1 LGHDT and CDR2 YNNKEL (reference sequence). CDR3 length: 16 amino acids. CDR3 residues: CASSQDLQKSPNEQFF. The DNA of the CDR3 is TGTGCCAGCAGCCAAGATCTCCAGAAATCCCCCAATGAGCAGTTCTTC.

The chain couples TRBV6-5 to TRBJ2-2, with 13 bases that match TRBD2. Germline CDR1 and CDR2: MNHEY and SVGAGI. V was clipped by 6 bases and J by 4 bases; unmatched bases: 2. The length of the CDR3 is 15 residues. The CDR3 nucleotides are TGTGCCAGCAGAACTAGCGGGGGGGCCACCGGGGAGCTGTTTTTT. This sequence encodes CASRTSGGATGELFF.

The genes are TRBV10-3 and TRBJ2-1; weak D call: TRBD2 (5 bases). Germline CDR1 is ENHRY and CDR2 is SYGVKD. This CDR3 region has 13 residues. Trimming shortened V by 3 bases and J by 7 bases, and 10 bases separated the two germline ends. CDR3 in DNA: TGTGCCATCAGTGACCCGCGGAGGAATGAGCAGTTCTTC. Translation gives CAISDPRRNEQFF.

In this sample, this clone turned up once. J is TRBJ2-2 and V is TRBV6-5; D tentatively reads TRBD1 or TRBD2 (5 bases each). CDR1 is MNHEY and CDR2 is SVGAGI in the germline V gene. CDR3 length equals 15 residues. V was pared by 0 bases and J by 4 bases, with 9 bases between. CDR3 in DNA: TGTGCCAGCAGTTACTCAGGGGACCCCACCGGGGAGCTGTTTTTT. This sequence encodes CASSYSGDPTGELFF.

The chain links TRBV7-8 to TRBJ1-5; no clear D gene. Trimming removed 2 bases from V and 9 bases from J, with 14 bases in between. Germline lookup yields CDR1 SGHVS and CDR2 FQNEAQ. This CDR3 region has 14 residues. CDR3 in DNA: TGTGCCAGCAGCTTATCGGCTTCCCGTGGGCCCCAGCATTTT. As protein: CASSLSASRGPQHF.

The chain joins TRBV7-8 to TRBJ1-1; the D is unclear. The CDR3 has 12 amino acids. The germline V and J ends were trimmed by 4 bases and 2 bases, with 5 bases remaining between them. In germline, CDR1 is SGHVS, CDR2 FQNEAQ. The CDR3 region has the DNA TGTGCCAGCAGCTGGACCAACACTGAAGCTTTCTTT. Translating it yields CASSWTNTEAFF.